A selection of T cell receptor beta chains follows, all from one sample in a study of long-term antiretroviral therapy in people with HIV. Assay: immunoSEQ multiplex PCR; the TCRdb copy retains only in-frame clones and omits some. Altogether 20,000 to 25,000 clones are present, around 80% being singletons, with the ten largest covering roughly 18%. Material: unsorted PBMCs, obtained 0.5 years before starting antiretroviral therapy. Every receptor here comes from a man aged 40-50 years with HIV. CDR3s include the opening cysteine and the closing phenylalanine or tryptophan. A D gene is named only where the DNA matches it firmly. Some rows have no size entry. The others give once, few or many, or a class for an expanded clone.

j_call | clone_size | cdr3_length | d_call | v_call | cdr3_aa | cdr3_nt
TRBJ1-1 | few | 15 | . | TRBV2 | CASSDLTGLNTEAFF | TGTGCCAGCAGCGACCTCACTGGCTTGAACACTGAAGCTTTCTTT
TRBJ2-3 | . | 15 | TRBD1 | TRBV6-1 | CASRGDRGRLDTQYF | TGTGCCAGCAGGGGGGACAGGGGGCGTTTAGATACGCAGTATTTT
TRBJ2-7 | few | 15 | . | TRBV4-1 | CASSQGVSSSYEQYF | TGCGCCAGCAGCCAAGGAGTTAGCAGCTCCTACGAGCAGTACTTC
TRBJ2-7 | . | 15 | . | TRBV27 | CASSPSTLLLGEQYF | TGTGCCAGCAGTCCCTCGACCCTCCTGCTTGGGGAGCAGTACTTC
TRBJ2-7 | . | 15 | TRBD2 | TRBV30 | CASAGLAGGTYEQYF | TGTGCCTCCGCGGGACTAGCGGGGGGTACCTACGAGCAGTACTTC
TRBJ1-3 | . | 14 | . | TRBV5-1 | CASSGGAFGNTIYF | TGCGCCAGCAGTGGAGGGGCTTTCGGAAACACCATATATTTT
TRBJ1-5 | . | 13 | . | TRBV2 | CASSGGPNQPQHF | TGTGCCAGCAGTGGAGGACCCAATCAGCCCCAGCATTTT
TRBJ2-7 | few | 13 | . | TRBV9 | CASSEGGYGEQYF | TGTGCCAGCAGCGAGGGGGGGTACGGCGAGCAGTACTTC
TRBJ2-6 | . | 17 | TRBD1 | TRBV19 | CASTRDRDPHGANVLTF | TGTGCCAGTACTAGGGACAGGGATCCTCATGGGGCCAACGTCCTGACTTTC
TRBJ2-3 | . | 12 | . | TRBV28 | CASSTLPNTQYF | TGTGCCAGCAGTACTCTACCGAATACGCAGTATTTT
TRBJ2-1 | once | 11 | . | TRBV20-1 | CSAESRDEQFF | TGCAGTGCCGAGTCGCGGGATGAGCAGTTCTTC
TRBJ2-2 | . | 16 | TRBD2 | TRBV5-6 | CASSPGGGRSTGELFF | TGTGCCAGCAGCCCCGGGGGGGGGCGAAGTACCGGGGAGCTGTTTTTT
TRBJ1-5 | . | 15 | TRBD1 | TRBV6-1 | CASSHLQGSNQPQHF | TGTGCCAGCAGCCATCTACAGGGGAGCAATCAGCCCCAGCATTTT
TRBJ2-2 | . | 15 | . | TRBV2 | CASRPDGKGTGELFF | TGTGCCAGCAGGCCAGACGGGAAAGGAACCGGGGAGCTGTTTTTT
TRBJ1-1 | . | 14 | TRBD1 | TRBV2 | CASTDRGLNTEAFF | TGTGCCAGCACCGACAGGGGATTGAACACTGAAGCTTTCTTT
TRBJ1-5 | once | 15 | . | TRBV6-4 | CASSDPRESNQPQHF | TGTGCCAGCAGTGATCCCAGGGAGAGCAATCAGCCCCAGCATTTT
TRBJ1-3 | . | 14 | TRBD1 | TRBV5-1 | CASSSGQGGNTIYF | TGCGCCAGCAGCTCGGGACAGGGGGGAAACACCATATATTTT
TRBJ2-5 | . | 17 | TRBD2 | TRBV28 | CASSPRIAGGGGETQYF | TGTGCCAGCAGTCCTCGGATAGCGGGGGGCGGCGGAGAGACCCAGTACTTC
TRBJ2-7 | . | 17 | . | TRBV27 | CASSSYLRRGAGYEQYF | TGTGCCAGCAGTTCCTACTTGCGAAGGGGGGCCGGCTACGAGCAGTACTTC
TRBJ2-3 | once | 13 | . | TRBV6-5 | CASSYRLEGTQYF | TGTGCCAGCAGTTACCGGCTTGAAGGCACGCAGTATTTT
TRBJ1-1 | . | 9 | . | TRBV20-1 | CSARSEAFF | TGCAGTGCCCGCTCTGAAGCTTTCTTT
TRBJ1-2 | . | 12 | . | TRBV6-5 | CASTQGSYGYTF | TGTGCCAGCACCCAAGGGTCCTATGGCTACACCTTC
TRBJ2-7 | once | 15 | TRBD2 | TRBV19 | CASSIAPGEGYEQYF | TGTGCCAGTAGTATAGCCCCTGGGGAGGGCTACGAGCAGTACTTC
TRBJ2-7 | . | 14 | TRBD2 | TRBV11-2 | CACSVSGGSYEQYF | TGTGCCTGTTCAGTTAGCGGGGGGTCCTACGAGCAGTACTTC
TRBJ1-5 | . | 13 | . | TRBV5-1 | CASSLGLNQPQHF | TGCGCCAGCAGCTTGGGGCTTAATCAGCCCCAGCATTTT
TRBJ1-1 | . | 14 | . | TRBV15 | CATSRGAGWAEAFF | TGTGCCACCAGCAGAGGGGCAGGGTGGGCTGAAGCTTTCTTT
TRBJ1-2 | . | 14 | TRBD1 | TRBV28 | CASSRDRGVYGYTF | TGTGCCAGCAGTAGGGACAGGGGAGTATATGGCTACACCTTC
TRBJ1-4 | . | 19 | . | TRBV28 | CASSLTGRKGVPPNEKLFF | TGTGCCAGCAGCCTAACAGGGAGGAAAGGCGTCCCCCCTAATGAAAAACTGTTTTTT
TRBJ1-3 | . | 13 | . | TRBV30 | CAWSSGDGNTIYF | TGTGCCTGGAGCTCAGGGGACGGAAACACCATATATTTT
TRBJ2-7 | . | 11 | . | TRBV23-1 | CASIGSYEQYF | TGCGCCAGCATAGGGTCCTACGAGCAGTACTTC
TRBJ1-2 | . | 13 | TRBD1 | TRBV9 | CASSFFTGDGYTF | TGTGCCAGCAGCTTCTTTACAGGGGATGGCTACACCTTC
TRBJ2-2 | few | 16 | TRBD2 | TRBV7-9 | CASSPSGGLNTGELFF | TGTGCCAGCAGCCCTAGCGGGGGGCTGAACACCGGGGAGCTGTTTTTT
TRBJ1-1 | . | 14 | . | TRBV13 | CASSLKQGRTEAFF | TGTGCCAGCAGCTTAAAACAGGGACGGACTGAAGCTTTCTTT
TRBJ2-2 | . | 14 | . | TRBV7-8 | CASSLAGRTGELFF | TGTGCCAGCAGCTTAGCGGGCAGAACCGGGGAGCTGTTTTTT
TRBJ1-2 | once | 11 | . | TRBV2 | CATRAGYGYTF | TGTGCCACCCGAGCCGGCTATGGCTACACCTTC
TRBJ2-2 | . | 13 | . | TRBV29-1 | CSVTGSNTGELFF | TGCAGCGTGACAGGATCGAACACCGGGGAGCTGTTTTTT
TRBJ1-1 | . | 12 | . | TRBV10-2 | CASSEEGTEAFF | TGCGCCAGCAGTGAGGAAGGCACTGAAGCTTTCTTT
TRBJ2-1 | . | 15 | TRBD2 | TRBV4-3 | CASSSGSGGYNEQFF | TGCGCCAGCAGCTCGGGTAGCGGGGGCTACAATGAGCAGTTCTTC
TRBJ2-5 | . | 15 | TRBD2 | TRBV9 | CASSISGGAFETQYF | TGTGCCAGCAGTATTAGCGGGGGGGCCTTTGAGACCCAGTACTTC
TRBJ1-2 | once | 15 | . | TRBV5-1 | CASSLGQGLDYGYTF | TGCGCCAGCAGCTTGGGGCAGGGGTTGGACTATGGCTACACCTTC
TRBJ1-6 | few | 13 | . | TRBV6-5 | CASSYSRSSPLHF | TGTGCCAGCAGTTACTCAAGGAGCTCACCCCTCCACTTT
TRBJ2-2 | . | 15 | . | TRBV30 | CAWTVPRVNTGELFF | TGTGCCTGGACCGTCCCCAGGGTAAACACCGGGGAGCTGTTTTTT
TRBJ2-1 | . | 14 | . | TRBV29-1 | CSVPQRGTSNEQFF | TGCAGCGTGCCACAGAGGGGAACGTCCAATGAGCAGTTCTTC
TRBJ1-2 | . | 14 | . | TRBV7-9 | CASSPSYYAYGYTF | TGTGCCAGCAGCCCCTCGTACTACGCCTATGGCTACACCTTC
TRBJ1-2 | . | 15 | . | TRBV5-1 | CASSLEGQANYGYTF | TGCGCCAGCAGCTTGGAGGGACAAGCTAACTATGGCTACACCTTC
TRBJ1-2 | . | 15 | TRBD1 | TRBV6-5 | CASSPGQGRGYGYTF | TGTGCCAGCAGTCCCGGACAGGGGCGGGGATATGGCTACACCTTC
TRBJ2-5 | . | 17 | TRBD1 | TRBV13 | CASSLGPGGGFQETQYF | TGTGCCAGCAGCTTAGGCCCAGGGGGTGGATTTCAAGAGACCCAGTACTTC
TRBJ2-7 | . | 11 | . | TRBV21-1 | CASSKRNEQYF | TGTGCCAGCAGCAAAAGGAACGAGCAGTACTTC
TRBJ1-2 | once | 13 | . | TRBV5-1 | CASSFQGSSGYTF | TGCGCCAGCAGCTTCCAGGGATCGAGTGGCTACACCTTC
TRBJ1-3 | . | 16 | TRBD1 | TRBV5-1 | CASSKGQESSGNTIYF | TGCGCCAGCAGCAAAGGACAGGAGAGCTCTGGAAACACCATATATTTT
TRBJ1-1 | . | 13 | TRBD1 | TRBV27 | CASGRTGETEAFF | TGTGCCAGCGGCCGGACAGGGGAGACTGAAGCTTTCTTT
TRBJ2-6 | . | 15 | TRBD1 | TRBV6-1 | CASRGLTGRANVLTF | TGTGCCAGCAGGGGCCTGACAGGGAGAGCCAACGTCCTGACTTTC
TRBJ1-1 | . | 15 | . | TRBV7-2 | CASSLVPGKNTEAFF | TGTGCCAGCAGCTTAGTCCCGGGCAAGAACACTGAAGCTTTCTTT
TRBJ1-2 | few | 12 | . | TRBV7-2 | CASSVDSYGYTF | TGTGCCAGCAGCGTAGATAGCTATGGCTACACCTTC
TRBJ1-1 | . | 16 | . | TRBV27 | CASSFSSFLGSTEAFF | TGTGCCAGCAGTTTTAGTAGTTTTTTGGGGTCCACTGAAGCTTTCTTT